These 23 T cell receptor beta chains share one sample of origin, sequenced in a study of cytomegalovirus exposure and HLA in healthy donors. Libraries were prepared by immunoSEQ multiplex PCR; TCRdb keeps only in-frame clonotypes and omits some of them. Among hundreds of thousands of clones, around 78% were seen once, and the ten largest hold around 5.4%. Sequencing input: PBMCs. The origin of the receptors is a woman aged 18-35 years in good health and CMV-seronegative.

The chain employs TRBV4-1 and TRBJ1-1; D gene unclear. CDR1 and CDR2 from the germline V gene are MGHRA and YSYEKL. Between the trimmed V and J ends, which lost 4 bases and 4 bases, there was a span of 13 bases. The CDR3 is 14 residues long. This CDR3 is CASSRGPGFTEAFF. In DNA form, the CDR3 reads TGCGCCAGCAGCCGAGGTCCGGGGTTCACTGAAGCTTTCTTT.

This rearrangement joins TRBV14 to TRBJ1-1; D perhaps matches TRBD1 (6 bases). The CDR3 totals 15 residues. The V end was cut by 4 bases, the J end by 0 bases, with 12 bases between. The V gene's germline CDR1 is SGHDN and CDR2 FVKESK. Written as DNA, the CDR3 is TGTGCCAGCAGCCGCTTGACAGGACTGAACACTGAAGCTTTCTTT. Translating gives CASSRLTGLNTEAFF.

The chain is built from TRBV5-1 and TRBJ1-3; no clear D gene. Germline V gives CDR1 SGHRS, CDR2 YFSETQ. The CDR3 spans 14 residues. V was pared by 0 bases and J by 2 bases, with 6 bases between. The CDR3 protein is CASSLGVPGNTIYF. In DNA form, the CDR3 reads TGCGCCAGCAGCTTGGGAGTTCCTGGAAACACCATATATTTT.

The genes are TRBV27 and TRBJ1-2; the D is unclear. V was trimmed by 5 bases and J by 8 bases, leaving 12 bases between them. The CDR3 runs to 12 residues. The germline gives CDR1 MNHEY, CDR2 SMNVEV (reference sequence). This CDR3 reads CASSSPKGGYTF. The CDR3 coding sequence is TGTGCCAGCAGTAGCCCGAAGGGCGGCTACACCTTC.

A few counts support this clone. The genes are TRBV11-2 and TRBJ1-1; tentative D call: TRBD1 (5 bases). Germline lookup yields CDR1 SGHAT and CDR2 FQNNGV. Trimming removed 4 bases at V and 3 bases at J, with 12 bases between. The CDR3 runs to 14 residues. The CDR3 DNA sequence: TGTGCCAGCAGCTCGGGGGTGGGGTACACTGAAGCTTTCTTT. As protein: CASSSGVGYTEAFF.

In this sample, this clone turned up once. The chain carries TRBV9 and TRBJ1-1, with 10 bases lining up with TRBD1. The CDR3 has 15 residues. J was trimmed by 4 bases and V by 6 bases; bases with no gene match: 9. Germline V gene lookup returns CDR1 SGDLS and CDR2 YYNGEE. CDR3: CASTSDRGRGTEAFF. The CDR3 DNA is TGTGCCAGCACGTCTGACAGGGGGCGAGGCACTGAAGCTTTCTTT. Looking up the rest from reference TRBV9 and TRBJ1-1 gives the full variable domain: DSGVTQTPKHLITATGQRVTLRCSPRSGDLSVYWYQQSLDQGLQFLIQYYNGEERAKGNILERFSAQQFPDLHSELNLSSLELGDSALYFCASTSDRGRGTEAFFGQGTRLTVV.

The chain combines TRBV6-1 with TRBJ2-3, with 9 bases aligning to TRBD2. The CDR3 sequence is 16 residues long. V shed 0 bases and J 6 bases; nucleotides not matched to a gene: 7. Germline CDR1 and CDR2: MNHNS and SASEGT. The CDR3 spells CASSEAGAGGRDTQYF. The CDR3 nucleotides are TGTGCCAGCAGTGAAGCTGGAGCGGGGGGAAGGGATACGCAGTATTTT.

The genes are TRBV7-9 and TRBJ2-4; a possible D gene is TRBD2 (7 bases). The CDR3 has 18 residues. Germline CDR1 reads SEHNR; CDR2 reads FQNEAQ (reference sequence). Trimming cost V 0 bases and J 1 base, with 16 bases left between them. The DNA for the CDR3 is TGTGCCAGCAGCTTAGCAGGGGGGGCTAGCGGCGCCAAAAACATTCAGTACTTC. Translation gives CASSLAGGASGAKNIQYF. Full variable domain (missing parts from reference TRBV7-9 and TRBJ2-4): DTGVSQNPRHKITKRGQNVTFRCDPISEHNRLYWYRQTLGQGPEFLTYFQNEAQLEKSRLLSDRFSAERPKGSFSTLEIQRTEQGDSAMYLCASSLAGGASGAKNIQYFGAGTRLSVL.

The rearrangement uses TRBV11-2 and TRBJ1-2; 10 positions agree with TRBD1. From germline, CDR1 is SGHAT and CDR2 FQNNGV. This CDR3 region has 13 residues. The V segment lost 5 bases and the J segment 6 bases; nucleotides outside the gene matches: 3. The chain's CDR3 is CASSPDRGHGYTF. The CDR3 DNA is TGTGCCAGCAGCCCCGACAGGGGGCATGGCTACACCTTC.

This clone has a single count. The chain links TRBV6-1 to TRBJ1-2, with D possibly matching TRBD1 (5 bases). The CDR3 spans 15 residues. Per germline, CDR1 MNHNS and CDR2 SASEGT. Trimming stripped 1 base from V and 8 bases from J, with 17 bases between. CDR3 nucleotides: TGTGCCAGCAGTGAAGATCCCGGGGCCGCCAGAGGCTACACCTTC. This encodes CASSEDPGAARGYTF.

The V call is TRBV7-7, the J call TRBJ2-7, with TRBD2 matching over 10 bases. The CDR3 sequence is 15 residues long. Losses at the gene ends were 5 bases for V and 2 bases for J; bases not matched to a gene: 6. From germline, CDR1 is SSHAT and CDR2 FNYEAQ (reference sequence). Here the CDR3 reads CASSPATSGAYEQYF. The CDR3 DNA reads TGTGCCAGCAGCCCCGCCACTAGCGGGGCCTACGAGCAGTACTTC.

In its sample, this clone was seen a few times. The V gene is TRBV2, the J gene TRBJ1-5, with D uncertain. Deletions cut 3 bases from V and 2 bases from J, with 11 bases between. CDR3 size: 15 residues. Germline CDR1 SNHLY, CDR2 FYNNEI. In nucleotides, the CDR3 is TGTGCCAGCAGTGATGGAGGCCGGGGCAATCAGCCCCAGCATTTT. The encoded protein is CASSDGGRGNQPQHF.

This rearrangement joins TRBV6-6 to TRBJ1-2; D may be TRBD1 (5 bases). Per the germline V gene, CDR1 is MNHNY and CDR2 is SVGAGI (reference sequence). V was cut by 7 bases and J by 8 bases, with 26 bases left in between. The CDR3 contains 16 residues. CDR3 protein: CASTSGGRSGSRGYTF. Here the CDR3 DNA reads TGTGCCAGCACCTCGGGGGGGAGGTCAGGATCTAGAGGCTACACCTTC.

A remark on this clone: A much larger clonotype is one base distant, so this may be a read error. CDR3 region: CASSLEGGETQYF. The CDR3 DNA follows: TGTGCCAGCAGTTTGGAGGGAGGAGAGACCCAGTACTTC. The chain carries TRBV2 and TRBJ2-5; perhaps TRBD2 as D (6 bases). The CDR3 has 13 residues. The V end was cut by 5 bases, the J end by 4 bases, with 11 bases between. CDR1 and CDR2 from the germline V gene are SNHLY and FYNNEI.

The rearrangement links TRBV30 to TRBJ1-5, with D possibly TRBD1 on 6 matching bases. The ends were cut back, 4 bases at V and 0 bases at J, with 7 bases in the middle. CDR1 is GTSNPN, CDR2 SVGIG, per germline (reference sequence). This CDR3 contains 13 residues. CDR3: CAWTGDSNQPQHF. The CDR3 nucleotides read TGTGCCTGGACAGGGGATAGCAATCAGCCCCAGCATTTT. Supplemented by reference TRBV30 and TRBJ1-5, the full variable domain reads SQTIHQWPATLVQPVGSPLSLECTVEGTSNPNLYWYRQAAGRGLQLLFYSVGIGQISSEVPQNLSASRPQDRQFILSSKKLLLSDSGFYLCAWTGDSNQPQHFGDGTRLSIL.

This clone was observed a few times. V is TRBV7-6 and J is TRBJ1-3; D may be TRBD1 (5 bases). The CDR3 extends over 15 amino acids. Germline CDR1 SGHVS, CDR2 FNYEAQ. V lost 5 bases and J 2 bases, leaving 13 bases between the germline ends. This chain's CDR3 is CASSLGTTTGNTIYF. The CDR3 DNA reads as TGTGCCAGCAGCCTGGGGACTACTACTGGAAACACCATATATTTT.

This clone was counted at least ten times. The chain has TRBV6-5 and TRBJ2-1; D might be TRBD1 or TRBD2, each matching 6 bases. CDR1 and CDR2 (germline): MNHEY, SVGAGI. V dropped 6 bases and J dropped 0 bases, with 9 bases sitting between them. The CDR3 extends over 14 amino acids. The CDR3 is CASSGGGSYNEQFF. Written as DNA, the CDR3 is TGTGCCAGCAGCGGAGGGGGCTCCTACAATGAGCAGTTCTTC.

This chain joins TRBV5-6 and TRBJ2-7; D might be TRBD2 (5 bases). The CDR3 has 12 amino acids. V was cut by 6 bases and J by 5 bases, with 12 bases left in between. Germline CDR1 SGHDT, CDR2 YYEEEE. In nucleotides, the CDR3 is TGTGCCAGCAAAGGTGGGAGACACGAGCAGTACTTC. The encoded protein is CASKGGRHEQYF. The full variable domain, completed using reference TRBV5-6 and TRBJ2-7, is DAGVTQSPTHLIKTRGQQVTLRCSPKSGHDTVSWYQQALGQGPQFIFQYYEEEERQRGNFPDRFSGHQFPNYSSELNVNALLLGDSALYLCASKGGRHEQYFGPGTRLTVT.

The chain recombines TRBV9 with TRBJ2-1; 7 positions agree with TRBD2. With V trimmed by 0 bases and J by 6 bases, 6 bases remained unmatched. CDR3 size: 15 residues. The germline V gene has CDR1 SGDLS and CDR2 YYNGEE. The CDR3 sequence is CASSVGRLAVNEQFF. CDR3 nucleotide sequence: TGTGCCAGCAGCGTAGGGAGGCTAGCGGTCAATGAGCAGTTCTTC.

V gene TRBV9 combines with J gene TRBJ2-7; D gene unclear. V was cut by 4 bases and J by 2 bases, with 16 bases left in between. Germline V lookup: CDR1 SGDLS, CDR2 YYNGEE. The CDR3 covers 15 residues. The CDR3 spells CASSTEQRPTYEQYF. The CDR3 DNA is TGTGCCAGCAGCACGGAACAGCGACCCACCTACGAGCAGTACTTC.

This clone was detected once. The CDR3 region is CASSVNWSGELFF. CDR3 sequence (DNA): TGTGCCAGCAGCGTAAATTGGTCCGGGGAGCTGTTTTTT. The gene calls are TRBV9 and TRBJ2-2; D call uncertain. The V and J ends lost 1 base and 6 bases respectively, with 7 bases between them. The CDR3 is made up of 13 amino acids. Germline values: CDR1 SGDLS, CDR2 YYNGEE.

In nucleotides, the CDR3 is TGCGCCAGCAGCTTGGCTGGACAGGGGGCCGGCGGGGAGCTGTTTTTT. Translating it yields CASSLAGQGAGGELFF. The rearrangement uses TRBV5-1 and TRBJ2-2, with 11 positions matching TRBD1. This CDR3 comprises 16 residues. Germline CDR1 SGHRS, CDR2 YFSETQ. The J segment lost 7 bases and the V segment lost 0 bases, leaving 5 bases of the junction unmatched. The entire variable domain, with the rest obtained from reference TRBV5-1 and TRBJ2-2, is as follows: KAGVTQTPRYLIKTRGQQVTLSCSPISGHRSVSWYQQTPGQGLQFLFEYFSETQRNKGNFPGRFSGRQFSNSRSEMNVSTLELGDSALYLCASSLAGQGAGGELFFGEGSRLTVL.

This clone has only a few counts. Germline and junction disagree at one end, which may indicate a read error. J is TRBJ2-7 and V is TRBV2; D might be TRBD1 (5 bases). The CDR3 covers 12 residues. In germline, CDR1 is SNHLY, CDR2 FYNNEI. The CDR3 sequence is CASSVGGQGRDF. CDR3 in DNA: TGTGCCAGCAGTGTTGGTGGGCAGGGAAGAGACTTC.